Below, 8 T cell receptor beta chains from the same sample are listed, as sequenced in a study of T cells in Graves' hyperthyroidism and ophthalmopathy. TCR beta CDR3 regions were amplified from RNA. The HTBI set primed first-round TCR CDR3 RT-PCR. Each CDR3 protein is one row after TCRdb ran MiXCR on the multiplex PCR reads. The repertoire holds around 800,000 distinct CDR3 sequences, with approximately 40% as singletons. Source material: blood. These receptors all come from a man between 18 and 35 years old with Graves' hyperthyroidism.

This clonotype occurred many times. The rearrangement joins TRBV25-1 to TRBJ2-7; D call uncertain. Trimming stripped 1 base from V and 1 base from J, with 8 bases between. Germline V gene sequence: CDR1 MGHDK, CDR2 SYGVNS. The CDR3 length is 14 residues. CDR3 residues: CASSEFGSSYEQYF. Written as DNA, the CDR3 is TGTGCCAGCAGTGAATTCGGCTCTTCCTACGAGCAGTACTTC.

This chain links TRBV5-5 with TRBJ1-1; unclear D gene. This CDR3 comprises 14 residues. Trimming left V 5 bases short and J 2 bases short, with 13 bases between. Germline loops: CDR1 SGHKS, CDR2 YYEKEE (reference sequence). Here the CDR3 reads CASRSLAVNTEAFF. As DNA, the CDR3 is TGTGCCAGCAGATCCTTAGCGGTAAACACTGAAGCTTTCTTT.

In this sample, this clonotype turned up a few times. V and J are TRBV6-5 and TRBJ1-5; TRBD1 matches 10 bases. Per the germline V gene, CDR1 is MNHEY and CDR2 is SVGAGI. The trim removed 9 bases at V and 4 bases at J, leaving 6 bases unmatched. CDR3 size: 14 residues. In DNA form, the CDR3 reads TGTGCCAGACCTCCGGGACAGGGGAATCAGCCCCAGCATTTT. It specifies CARPPGQGNQPQHF.

The chain links TRBV2 to TRBJ1-2; D is possibly TRBD1 (6 bases). The CDR3 is 12 residues long. The V and J ends lost 11 bases and 6 bases respectively, with 16 bases between them. In germline, CDR1 is SNHLY, CDR2 FYNNEI. The CDR3 DNA sequence: TGTGCCCGGAGCCAGGGGACTAATGGCTACACCTTC. This translates into CARSQGTNGYTF.

This clonotype was detected only a few times. The rearrangement joins TRBV19 to TRBJ2-7; TRBD2 agrees at 9 bases. Trimming removed 6 bases from V and 6 bases from J; junction bases left unmatched: 18. CDR3 length: 17 residues. Per germline, CDR1 LNHDA and CDR2 SQIVND (reference sequence). CDR3 DNA sequence: TGTGCCAGTAGCCATCGGGACATCGCGGGAGGGCGTCCCGAGCAGTACTTC. Protein sequence: CASSHRDIAGGRPEQYF.

Of note for this clonotype: One end of the junction does not line up with germline, which may come from a read error. The chain carries TRBV7-9 and TRBJ2-7, with 10 bases fitting TRBD2. The CDR3 is made up of 16 amino acids. In germline, CDR1 is SEHNR, CDR2 FQNEAQ (reference sequence). This CDR3 is CASSQESGTSDYEQYF. The CDR3 DNA follows: TGCGCCAGCAGCCAAGAGTCCGGGACTAGCGATTACGAGCAGTACTTC.

V gene TRBV5-6 combines with J gene TRBJ2-7; 8 positions match TRBD2. Germline V CDR1 and CDR2: SGHDT, YYEEEE. This CDR3 is 15 amino acids long. V shed 4 bases, J shed 3 bases, and the junction held 9 bases outside the gene matches. The CDR3 nucleotides read TGTGCCAGCAGCCCGGGGGGGATTGGGCTCTACGAGCAGTACTTC. This codes for CASSPGGIGLYEQYF. Filled out from reference TRBV5-6 and TRBJ2-7, the complete variable domain reads DAGVTQSPTHLIKTRGQQVTLRCSPKSGHDTVSWYQQALGQGPQFIFQYYEEEERQRGNFPDRFSGHQFPNYSSELNVNALLLGDSALYLCASSPGGIGLYEQYFGPGTRLTVT.

In its sample, this clonotype was seen a few times. The CDR3 DNA reads TGTGCCAGCAGCTTGGCCGCCTCTCAAGAGACCCAGTACTTC. It translates to CASSLAASQETQYF. The chain links TRBV5-4 to TRBJ2-5, with D unresolved. The CDR3 spans 14 residues. The ends were cut back, 0 bases at V and 2 bases at J, with 8 bases in the middle. The germline V gene has CDR1 SGHNT and CDR2 YYREEE (reference sequence). Together with reference TRBV5-4 and TRBJ2-5, the CDR3 gives the full variable domain: ETGVTQSPTHLIKTRGQQVTLRCSSQSGHNTVSWYQQALGQGPQFIFQYYREEENGRGNFPPRFSGLQFPNYSSELNVNALELDDSALYLCASSLAASQETQYFGPGTRLLVL.